This T cell receptor (beta chain) emerged from a study of blood T cell repertoires in COVID-19 (dated by TCRdb to the early 2020s). About the full investigation: Samples covering the acute and convalescent phases of COVID-19 were provided by collaborators in the United States, Italy and Spain. The material from the prospective study consisted of cDNA or gDNA derived from T cells, B-cell-depleted T cells, or PBMCs. The dataset comprised deeply sampled blood TCRbeta repertoires from subjects exposed to, actively infected with, or recovered from COVID-19. The repertoires were made available in a free public database intended to serve as a resource for research on the immune response to SARS-CoV-2. Samples came from the ongoing ImmuneRACE study (first 160 participants) plus 1,254 subjects from 6 global collaborators. Nearly every sample came with metadata listing a de-identified subject ID, COVID-19 status, age in years and sex. Where available, HLA class I and class II types were taken from metadata supplied by the sample provider and were not determined by assay-based typing. Results the study describes overall, beyond this receptor: Clinical and demographic metadata were provided uncurated, with the amount varying by source and participant.

One collaborating source in Seattle enrolled patients during active infection and followed them longitudinally through the course of disease. Each collaborating institution followed its own protocols to collect whole blood in K2EDTA tubes. For TCRbeta analysis, collaborators shipped samples as frozen whole blood, isolated PBMCs, or DNA extracted from either of those sample types. The immunoSEQ Assay, a bias-controlled multiplex PCR, was used to amplify TCRbeta CDR3 regions from genomic DNA. The authors processed their data as follows. The number of nucleated cells in each sample was estimated from the amplification of reference gene primers within the assay. Sequence reads were collapsed and filtered to measure the absolute abundance of every unique TCRbeta CDR3 rearrangement. For each sample, productive Simpson clonality was calculated as the square root of Simpson's diversity index across productive rearrangements. TCRdb holds this immuneACCESS table with in-frame rearrangements only. Some clones are missing; in checked studies, unresolved V genes explain under half, and the rest has no known cause. The V and J calls and clone size come from that table; D and trimming were worked out from the DNA. The sample profile shows a few hundred thousand clones; approximately 86% of them were found once. The ten top clones hold about 12% of the sample.

A remark on this clone: The target of this receptor is not known. The record has no base qualities; no much larger clone is one base away.

This TCR was recovered from a woman between 65 and 79 years old with COVID-19, enrolled during active disease. Sequenced input: peripheral blood.

Here the CDR3 is given as CASTPRGRSSYNEQFF. Read as DNA, the sequence is TGTGCCAGCACCCCAAGGGGCAGGAGCTCCTACAATGAGCAGTTCTTC. The chain is assembled from TRBV7-7 and TRBJ2-1; possibly the D gene is TRBD1, per 5 matching bases. The cysteine opens and the phenylalanine closes a CDR3 of 16 amino acids. Left in the record is the CDR3 DNA by itself, 48 bases read in frame from the first base. Reading the germline V gene (reference sequence) gives CDR1 SSHAT and CDR2 FNYEAQ. The V and J ends are trimmed by 7 bases and 0 bases, leaving 16 bases between them.